This T cell receptor (beta chain) was identified during a study of T-cell memory formation after mild COVID-19. Turning to the study itself: The two donors had largely donor-specific TCR clusters.

TCRdb reanalysed the 5' RACE reads using MiXCR and keeps one entry per CDR3 protein. The sample has around 410,000 distinct CDR3 sequences, more than 20% seen once. Regarding this clonotype: Its antigen is as yet unknown.

Findings of the study overall: Clones which contracted sat mainly in CM and EM if CD4+, and in EMRA if CD8+.

The sequencing sample was made of PBMCs or a T cell subset sorted from them (not recorded which). The source is an adult woman who had mild COVID-19 (a few samples of this study predate the infection). Cell type and time point are not known.

CDR3 bases: TGTGCCAGCAGCAAACCCGAACAGCCCCAGCATTTT. This translates into CASSKPEQPQHF. This chain joins TRBV27 and TRBJ1-5; D unresolved. V was pared by 6 bases and J by 7 bases, with 10 bases between. The CDR3 covers 12 residues. Germline values: CDR1 MNHEY, CDR2 SMNVEV (reference sequence).